This TCR beta chain was obtained from a study of blood T cell repertoires in COVID-19. Looking at the study overall: PBMCs, B-cell-depleted T cells, or T cells provided the cDNA or gDNA that made up the material.

Study processing details: It was from reference gene primer amplification that nucleated cell counts were estimated. The protocol was immunoSEQ multiplex PCR, while the TCRdb copy is restricted to in-frame clones and leaves out a portion. The DNA was the basis for D and trimming; V, J and clone size are from that table. The data contain roughly 100,000 clones, around 84% of them singletons. This clone showed up just once. V shed 5 bases, J shed 3 bases, and the junction held 9 bases outside the gene matches. Germline V gene lookup returns CDR1 MNHEY and CDR2 SMNVEV (reference sequence). This CDR3 region has 15 residues.

The chain couples TRBV27 to TRBJ2-5; 7 nucleotides align to TRBD2. This receptor was obtained from a man aged 60 to 75 with acute or convalescent COVID-19. Sequencing was performed on peripheral blood. In DNA, the CDR3 is TGTGCCAGCAGTCCAATGGGGCTAGCGGAAGAGACCCAGTACTTC. It codes for CASSPMGLAEETQYF.